This TCR beta chain was identified during a study of long-term antiretroviral therapy in people with HIV. Background on the study: The oldest specimens predate the 2015 immediate-ART recommendation by about a decade.

It was in the United States that all participants with HIV were treated. Every specimen provided 1-10 million cryopreserved PBMC before DNA extraction took place. To note about this clone: The antigen is not known.

Broader study findings: Transplant-donor-level diversity was not reached after ART, though diversity increased.

This was the immunoSEQ v3.0 assay at survey level. Some clones are missing from TCRdb's copy, which holds only in-frame ones; the method was immunoSEQ multiplex PCR. The data contain under 20,000 clones, under 80% of them singletons. The CDR3 contains 14 residues. Deletions cut 2 bases from V and 5 bases from J, with 12 bases between. The germline V gene has CDR1 MDHEN and CDR2 SYDVKM. Sequenced material: unsorted PBMCs, taken 2.1 to 2.2 years before starting antiretroviral therapy. V and J are TRBV28 and TRBJ2-5, with D possibly being TRBD1 or TRBD2 (6 bases each). This clonotype was obtained from a man aged 25-45 years with HIV. The chain's CDR3 is CASSLPGEAETQYF. The CDR3 bases are TGTGCCAGCAGTTTACCAGGGGAGGCGGAGACCCAGTACTTC.